Listed below are T cell receptor beta chains from one sample, sequenced in a study of cytomegalovirus exposure and HLA in healthy donors. Using immunoSEQ multiplex PCR, the repertoire was profiled, and TCRdb retains in-frame clones only, with some absent. Of 95,000 to 110,000 clones listed, about a tenth are singletons. The sequencing sample was made of PBMCs. The origin of the receptors is a middle-aged man in good health and CMV-seropositive. Both conserved end residues are part of each CDR3. The D gene is left open where the match is weak. Part of the rows lack a size; the others show once, few, many or a class for expanded clones.

d_call	j_call	clone_size	v_call	cdr3_nt	cdr3_aa
NA	TRBJ2-7	NA	TRBV15	TGTGCCACCTCTAGCGAGAATAACTACGAGCAGTACTTC	CATSSENNYEQYF
TRBD2	TRBJ2-3	few	TRBV29-1	TGCAGCGTTGATGGGGGGGTGAGCACAGATACGCAGTATTTT	CSVDGGVSTDTQYF
TRBD1	TRBJ2-7	NA	TRBV6-1	TGTGCCAGCAGTGTCCAGGGGGCCTACGAGCAGTACTTC	CASSVQGAYEQYF
TRBD1	TRBJ1-1	NA	TRBV11-2	TGTGCCAGCAGCTTTCGGACAGGGCCTATGAACACTGAAGCTTTCTTT	CASSFRTGPMNTEAFF
TRBD1	TRBJ2-1	NA	TRBV7-2	TGTGCCAGCAGCTTGGGACAGGGTATGAGCAATGAGCAGTTCTTC	CASSLGQGMSNEQFF
NA	TRBJ1-3	NA	TRBV23-1	TGCGCCAGCAGTCAATACGGAGGTAGCGGAGTGACTGGAAACACCATATATTTT	CASSQYGGSGVTGNTIYF
TRBD2	TRBJ2-7	NA	TRBV5-1	TGCGCCAGCAGCTCCTCTAGCGGGAGGGTGACGTTTTACGAGCAGTACTTC	CASSSSSGRVTFYEQYF
NA	TRBJ2-1	NA	TRBV29-1	TGCAGCGTTGAAGGGCTAGGACTGTACAATGAGCAGTTCTTC	CSVEGLGLYNEQFF
NA	TRBJ1-1	NA	TRBV6-4	TGTGCCAGCAGTCTACAGGGTGGGAGTACTGAAGCTTTCTTT	CASSLQGGSTEAFF
NA	TRBJ2-3	NA	TRBV7-2	TGTGCCAGCAGCTTTGAGACAGATACGCAGTATTTT	CASSFETDTQYF
TRBD2	TRBJ2-3	NA	TRBV19	TGTGCCAGTAGTATAGACCCCACGCCCCTAGCGGGAGGGGCGGATACGCAGTATTTT	CASSIDPTPLAGGADTQYF
NA	TRBJ2-5	NA	TRBV5-6	TGTGCCAGCAGCTTGTTTCAGGGGATTAGAGAGACCCAGTACTTC	CASSLFQGIRETQYF
NA	TRBJ1-2	few	TRBV7-9	TGTGCCAGCAGTCGTGAGCCATCGGGAAACTATGGCTACACCTTC	CASSREPSGNYGYTF
NA	TRBJ2-1	NA	TRBV9	TGTGCCAGCAGCGGGGATGGGAGAGGAGGCAATGAGCAGTTCTTC	CASSGDGRGGNEQFF
NA	TRBJ1-2	NA	TRBV7-9	TGTGCCAGCAGCTTGATCGTCAGGGGCGACGATGGCTACACCTTC	CASSLIVRGDDGYTF
TRBD2	TRBJ2-2	NA	TRBV5-1	TGCGCCAGCAGCGCCACTAGCGGGTCCACCGGGGAGCTGTTTTTT	CASSATSGSTGELFF
TRBD1	TRBJ1-1	few	TRBV29-1	TGCAGCGCCCAGACAGGGGGCGACACTGAAGCTTTCTTT	CSAQTGGDTEAFF
TRBD1	TRBJ2-3	NA	TRBV14	TGTGCCAGCAGCCCGTACAGGGGCCTACTACCAGATACGCAGTATTTT	CASSPYRGLLPDTQYF
TRBD1	TRBJ2-1	few	TRBV10-3	TGTGCCATAGGACAGGGGAAGAGTGAGCAGTTCTTC	CAIGQGKSEQFF
TRBD1	TRBJ1-2	NA	TRBV7-8	TGTGCCAGCAGCTTTAGGCGAGGGGTGGGGACAGCTAACTATGGCTACACCTTC	CASSFRRGVGTANYGYTF
TRBD2	TRBJ2-3	NA	TRBV14	TGTGCCAGCAGCCAAGACCTGAGCGGGAGGGGACTTGGCACAGATACGCAGTATTTT	CASSQDLSGRGLGTDTQYF
NA	TRBJ2-2	NA	TRBV11-3	TGTGCCAGCAGCTTAGCGACAGGCGTAACAAACACCGGGGAGCTGTTTTTT	CASSLATGVTNTGELFF
NA	TRBJ2-7	NA	TRBV4-1	TGCGCCAGCAGCTCCCGCCAAGACTTAACCTACGAGCAGTACTTC	CASSSRQDLTYEQYF
NA	TRBJ1-4	NA	TRBV4-1	TGCGCCAGCAGCCAAGAATGGTGGAGCGCAACTAATGAAAAACTGTTTTTT	CASSQEWWSATNEKLFF
NA	TRBJ1-1	few	TRBV25-1	TGTGCCAGCAGTGAAGACTGGGGCTTAAAGACTGAAGCTTTCTTT	CASSEDWGLKTEAFF
NA	TRBJ1-2	NA	TRBV6-5	TGTGCCAGCAGCCCGGTCTCGGGCTATGGCTACACCTTC	CASSPVSGYGYTF
NA	TRBJ2-6	few	TRBV7-9	TGTGCCAGCAGCTTATACAACTCTGGGGCCAACGTCCTGACTTTC	CASSLYNSGANVLTF
TRBD1	TRBJ1-2	few	TRBV19	TGTGCCAGCGTTGAATGGACAGGGGTGGACTATGGCTACACCTTC	CASVEWTGVDYGYTF
TRBD2	TRBJ2-1	NA	TRBV7-6	TGTGCCAGCAGTATCGGGGGGAGCTCCTACAATGAGCAGTTCTTC	CASSIGGSSYNEQFF
NA	TRBJ2-5	NA	TRBV7-9	TGTGCCAGCAGCACACAGCCCCAAGAGACCCAGTACTTC	CASSTQPQETQYF
TRBD1	TRBJ1-5	few	TRBV6-4	TGTGCCAGCAGCGGGACAGAGAATCAGCCCCAGCATTTT	CASSGTENQPQHF
NA	TRBJ1-4	NA	TRBV2	TGTGCCAGCACGTACGGTAATGAAAAACTGTTTTTT	CASTYGNEKLFF
NA	TRBJ1-3	NA	TRBV5-1	TGCGCCAGCAGCTCCTTCGGGGGGCTATTCTCTGGAAACACCATATATTTT	CASSSFGGLFSGNTIYF
NA	TRBJ2-1	NA	TRBV18	TGTGCCAGCTCACCACCAAATGGACTAGAGCAGTTCTTC	CASSPPNGLEQFF
NA	TRBJ2-3	many	TRBV10-2	TGCGCCAGCAGGCCGTACAGGGCAAGGACAGATACGCAGTATTTT	CASRPYRARTDTQYF
TRBD1	TRBJ2-1	NA	TRBV10-3	TGTGCCACCGGAGAGCAGGGGGCTTACAATGAGCAGTTCTTC	CATGEQGAYNEQFF
TRBD1	TRBJ1-2	few	TRBV10-3	TGTGCCATCATAGGGACAGGGGGCCATGGCTACACCTTC	CAIIGTGGHGYTF
NA	TRBJ2-7	NA	TRBV7-9	TGTGCCAGCAGCCCCGTTCTTGGAGACTACGAGCAGTACTTC	CASSPVLGDYEQYF
NA	TRBJ2-3	few	TRBV6-1	TGTGCCAGCAGTGCCCCCTTCTCCTGGACAGGAGGGGGAGATACGCAGTATTTT	CASSAPFSWTGGGDTQYF
NA	TRBJ2-7	few	TRBV4-1	TGCGCCAGCAGCCAAGTGGCGGGGAGCTCCTACGAGCAGTACTTC	CASSQVAGSSYEQYF
TRBD2	TRBJ2-1	NA	TRBV7-6	TGTGCCAGCAGCCTATGGACTAGCGGGAACAATGAGCAGTTCTTC	CASSLWTSGNNEQFF
NA	TRBJ2-1	NA	TRBV4-1	TGCGCCAGCAGCCAAGATCAAGGTCGCGGAGACAATGAGCAGTTCTTC	CASSQDQGRGDNEQFF
NA	TRBJ1-4	few	TRBV29-1	TGCAGCGTCAGGGGCTTTGATGAAAAACTGTTTTTT	CSVRGFDEKLFF
NA	TRBJ1-2	few	TRBV7-2	TGTGCCAGCAGCTTGGACGCGGGGTATGGCTACACCTTC	CASSLDAGYGYTF
NA	TRBJ2-5	NA	TRBV27	TGTGCCAGCAGTTTTCGAACGGAAGAGACCCAGTACTTC	CASSFRTEETQYF
NA	TRBJ1-5	few	TRBV18	TGTGCCAGCTCACCCCAAGGGGGAATCAATCAGCCCCAGCATTTT	CASSPQGGINQPQHF